A selection of T cell receptor beta chains follows, all from one sample in a study of cytomegalovirus exposure and HLA in healthy donors. Repertoires were generated with immunoSEQ multiplex PCR, while TCRdb's copy carries only in-frame clones and drops some. Of almost 200,000 clones listed, roughly four fifths are singletons. The source material was PBMCs. The receptors come from a man younger than 45 in good health and CMV-seronegative. Each CDR3 is given without its conserved first and last residue.

CDR3: ASTGQGLNAF
V: TRBV2
J: TRBJ1-1

CDR3: ASSLRSEYSYNEQF
V: TRBV27
J: TRBJ2-1

CDR3: AWSRRTSGNKNEQF
V: TRBV30
J: TRBJ2-1

CDR3: ASRAGGGTGELF
V: TRBV2
J: TRBJ2-2

CDR3: ASSSQTGAYEQY
V: TRBV5-1
J: TRBJ2-7

CDR3: ASSLGPTNSMGTDTQY
V: TRBV7-2
J: TRBJ2-3

CDR3: ASSLMAGGPADTQY
V: TRBV7-3
J: TRBJ2-3

CDR3: ASSVRTRHEQY
V: TRBV28
J: TRBJ2-7

CDR3: ASSRQGLSTDTQY
V: TRBV28
J: TRBJ2-3

CDR3: ASSFTGEGYNEQF
V: TRBV5-1
J: TRBJ2-1

CDR3: ASCWDRDGIGDHQPQH
V: TRBV2
J: TRBJ1-5

CDR3: AWGLRQGGGTGELF
V: TRBV30
J: TRBJ2-2

CDR3: AWNGGSTEAF
V: TRBV30
J: TRBJ1-1

CDR3: ASSARGLGNEQY
V: TRBV19
J: TRBJ2-7

CDR3: ASSAAEYNEQF
V: TRBV2
J: TRBJ2-1

CDR3: ASYQRNTIY
V: TRBV6-1
J: TRBJ1-3

CDR3: AISGPPMGANDEQF
V: TRBV10-3
J: TRBJ2-1

CDR3: ASSEGLGRDYGYT
V: TRBV6-4
J: TRBJ1-2

CDR3: ATSTDQGAGQPQH
V: TRBV15
J: TRBJ1-5

CDR3: ASSGRDRIQPQH
V: TRBV7-9
J: TRBJ1-5

CDR3: ASGDRLYGYT
V: TRBV28
J: TRBJ1-2

CDR3: ASSLGTKRAFGNEQF
V: TRBV5-4
J: TRBJ2-1

CDR3: ASSQVRGSEQY
V: TRBV14
J: TRBJ2-7

CDR3: ASRNLGDSGISGELF
V: TRBV19
J: TRBJ2-2

CDR3: ASSIDRSSYNEQF
V: TRBV19
J: TRBJ2-1

CDR3: ASSPGGLAGESYEQY
V: TRBV5-4
J: TRBJ2-7